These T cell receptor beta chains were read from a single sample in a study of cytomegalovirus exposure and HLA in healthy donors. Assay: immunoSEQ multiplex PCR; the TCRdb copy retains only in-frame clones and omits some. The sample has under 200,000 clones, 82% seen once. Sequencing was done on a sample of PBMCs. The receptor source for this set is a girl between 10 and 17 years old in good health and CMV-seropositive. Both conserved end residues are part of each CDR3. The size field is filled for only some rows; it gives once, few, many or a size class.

cdr3_aa: CASSSGTRRDGEQYF
clone_size: once
v_call: TRBV10-1

cdr3_aa: CASSIAGMNTEAFF
clone_size: -
v_call: TRBV19

cdr3_aa: CASSLSMGTLNTEAFF
clone_size: -
v_call: TRBV27

cdr3_aa: CASRSAGGYNEQFF
clone_size: -
v_call: TRBV27

cdr3_aa: CASSPSRQDGYTF
clone_size: -
v_call: TRBV7-3

cdr3_aa: CASSEQDYPPGTQYF
clone_size: few
v_call: TRBV2

cdr3_aa: CASLGSQETQYF
clone_size: -
v_call: TRBV6-5

cdr3_aa: CATGTSGGSYEQYF
clone_size: -
v_call: TRBV10-3

cdr3_aa: CATSRRDSPRQPQHF
clone_size: -
v_call: TRBV15

cdr3_aa: CASRTGTSGAYEQYF
clone_size: -
v_call: TRBV6-5

cdr3_aa: CASSLGIPGVILETQYF
clone_size: -
v_call: TRBV5-1

cdr3_aa: CASSPGGFTEAFF
clone_size: -
v_call: TRBV18

cdr3_aa: CASSRRAGNTEAFF
clone_size: -
v_call: TRBV5-4

cdr3_aa: CASSEDRGLGEAFF
clone_size: -
v_call: TRBV2

cdr3_aa: CASSFGTGYSNQPQHF
clone_size: -
v_call: TRBV11-3

cdr3_aa: CSVEAGGYEQYF
clone_size: once
v_call: TRBV29-1

cdr3_aa: CASSYPEGETDTQYF
clone_size: -
v_call: TRBV11-2

cdr3_aa: CASSPGTEAFF
clone_size: few
v_call: TRBV5-1

cdr3_aa: CASSHSPGTALDTQYF
clone_size: few
v_call: TRBV28

cdr3_aa: CAWSQDNNREAFF
clone_size: -
v_call: TRBV30

cdr3_aa: CASSIREESYNEQFF
clone_size: -
v_call: TRBV19

cdr3_aa: CASSLVQSGYTF
clone_size: medium-sized
v_call: TRBV11-2

cdr3_aa: CSVEGGRSTEAFF
clone_size: -
v_call: TRBV29-1

cdr3_aa: CASSLYSNQPQHF
clone_size: -
v_call: TRBV11-1

cdr3_aa: CASSRAGTSGGAIYEQFF
clone_size: -
v_call: TRBV7-2

cdr3_aa: CASSSQGAGNTIYF
clone_size: few
v_call: TRBV5-1

cdr3_aa: CAWTGTSGYNEQFF
clone_size: -
v_call: TRBV30

cdr3_aa: CASSHRENYGYTF
clone_size: -
v_call: TRBV2

cdr3_aa: CASSLEGAGYTF
clone_size: once
v_call: TRBV5-1

cdr3_aa: CASSLVPGRYEQYF
clone_size: -
v_call: TRBV5-1

cdr3_aa: CASSLPENYEQYF
clone_size: -
v_call: TRBV7-7

cdr3_aa: CASRPGQGNTEAFF
clone_size: few
v_call: TRBV7-9

cdr3_aa: CASLLFPLAGAYTGELFF
clone_size: -
v_call: TRBV10-2

cdr3_aa: CASLGGGSSYEQYF
clone_size: once
v_call: TRBV19

cdr3_aa: CASSPQGVAGNTIYF
clone_size: -
v_call: TRBV2

cdr3_aa: CASSVGVGSVTSYNEQFF
clone_size: -
v_call: TRBV9

cdr3_aa: CASSARGFQETQYF
clone_size: -
v_call: TRBV28